This entry describes one T cell receptor (beta chain). Its antigen is as yet unknown. This specimen belongs to a study of shared clonotypes between healthy human individuals. The wider study: Researchers assigned three CD4 naive, three CD4 memory, two CD8 naive and one CD8 memory plate to each donor. Study findings and constraints: The researchers took only blood, and tissue repertoires probably look different. Four donors shared around 5% of their naive CD4 clonotypes.

The V end was cut by 0 bases, the J end by 0 bases, with 11 bases between. Germline values: CDR1 SGHAT, CDR2 FQNNGV. This CDR3 has 17 residues. Method: immunoSEQ multiplex PCR; TCRdb's copy keeps in-frame clones and lacks some. Counted here are more than 2 million clones, around 95% occurring once; the ten biggest clones make up 0.1% to 0.15%. The specimen was naive CD4+ T cells sorted from blood. Subset indicated: CD45RA+ positively selected. V usage is TRBV11-2 and J usage is TRBJ2-2; no clear D. The TCR sequence derives from a man between 18 and 35 years old in good health. CDR3 nucleotides: TGTGCCAGCAGCTTAGATCTAGAGCTTTCGAACACCGGGGAGCTGTTTTTT. Amino acid sequence: CASSLDLELSNTGELFF.